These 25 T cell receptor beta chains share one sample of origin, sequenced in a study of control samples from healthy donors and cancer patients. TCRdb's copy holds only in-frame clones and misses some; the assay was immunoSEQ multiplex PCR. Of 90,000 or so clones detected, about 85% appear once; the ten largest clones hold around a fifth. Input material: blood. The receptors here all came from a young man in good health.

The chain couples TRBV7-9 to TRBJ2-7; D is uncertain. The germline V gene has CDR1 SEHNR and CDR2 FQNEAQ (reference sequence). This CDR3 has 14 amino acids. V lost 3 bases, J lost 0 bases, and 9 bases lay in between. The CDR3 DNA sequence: TGTGCCAGCAGCTTGGACGTGAGCTCCTACGAGCAGTACTTC. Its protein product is CASSLDVSSYEQYF.

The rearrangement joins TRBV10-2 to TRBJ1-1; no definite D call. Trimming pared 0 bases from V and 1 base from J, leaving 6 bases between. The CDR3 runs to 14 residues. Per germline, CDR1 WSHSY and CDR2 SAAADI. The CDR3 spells CASSESNRNTEAFF. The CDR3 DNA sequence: TGCGCCAGCAGTGAGTCGAACAGGAACACTGAAGCTTTCTTT.

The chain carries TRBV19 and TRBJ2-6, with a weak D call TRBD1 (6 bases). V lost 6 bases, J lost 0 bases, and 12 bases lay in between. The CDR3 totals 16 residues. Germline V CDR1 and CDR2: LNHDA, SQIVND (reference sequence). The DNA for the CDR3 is TGTGCCAGTAGGGCAGGACAGCTCTCTGGGGCCAACGTCCTGACTTTC. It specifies CASRAGQLSGANVLTF.

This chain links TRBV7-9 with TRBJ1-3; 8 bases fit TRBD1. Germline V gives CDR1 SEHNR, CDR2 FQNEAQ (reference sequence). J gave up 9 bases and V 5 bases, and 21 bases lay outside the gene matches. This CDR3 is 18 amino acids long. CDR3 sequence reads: CASSVSSGGRDSYGTIYF. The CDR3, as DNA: TGTGCCAGCAGCGTAAGCTCAGGGGGCAGGGATTCGTACGGCACCATATATTTT.

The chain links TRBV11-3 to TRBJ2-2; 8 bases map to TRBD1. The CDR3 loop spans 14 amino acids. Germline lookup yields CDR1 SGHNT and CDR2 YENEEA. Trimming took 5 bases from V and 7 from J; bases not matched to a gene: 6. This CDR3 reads CASSTGQGVGELFF. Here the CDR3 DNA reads TGTGCCAGCAGCACCGGACAGGGAGTCGGGGAGCTGTTTTTT.

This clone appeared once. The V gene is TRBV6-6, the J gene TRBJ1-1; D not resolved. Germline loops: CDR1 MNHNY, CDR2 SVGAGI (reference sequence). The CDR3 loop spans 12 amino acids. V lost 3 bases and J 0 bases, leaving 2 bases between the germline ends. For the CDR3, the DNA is TGTGCCAGCAGTTATATGAACACTGAAGCTTTCTTT. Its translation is CASSYMNTEAFF.

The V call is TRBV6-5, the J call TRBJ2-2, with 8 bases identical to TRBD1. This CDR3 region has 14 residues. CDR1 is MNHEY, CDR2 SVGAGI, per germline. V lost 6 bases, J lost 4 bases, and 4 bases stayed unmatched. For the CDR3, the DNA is TGTGCCAGCAGGAAGACAGGGGCCACCGGGGAGCTGTTTTTT. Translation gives CASRKTGATGELFF.

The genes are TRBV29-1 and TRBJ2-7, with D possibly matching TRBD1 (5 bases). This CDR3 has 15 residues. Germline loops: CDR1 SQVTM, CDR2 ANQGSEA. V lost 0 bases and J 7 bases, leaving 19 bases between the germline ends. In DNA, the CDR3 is TGCAGCGTTGAAGAGAAGGGGATAGGCTTTGGGGAGCAGTACTTC. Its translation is CSVEEKGIGFGEQYF.

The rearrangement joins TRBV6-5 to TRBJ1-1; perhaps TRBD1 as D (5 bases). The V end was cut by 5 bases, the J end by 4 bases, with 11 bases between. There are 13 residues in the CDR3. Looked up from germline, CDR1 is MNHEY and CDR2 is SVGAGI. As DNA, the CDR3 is TGTGCCAGCAGTAGGGGTCGGGGCACTGAAGCTTTCTTT. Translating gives CASSRGRGTEAFF.

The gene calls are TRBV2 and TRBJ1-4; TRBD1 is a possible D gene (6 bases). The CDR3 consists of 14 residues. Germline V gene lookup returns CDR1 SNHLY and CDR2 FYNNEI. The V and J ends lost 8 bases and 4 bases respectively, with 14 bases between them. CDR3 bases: TGTGCCAGCGACCCCGGACAGTTTAATGAAAAACTGTTTTTT. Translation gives CASDPGQFNEKLFF.

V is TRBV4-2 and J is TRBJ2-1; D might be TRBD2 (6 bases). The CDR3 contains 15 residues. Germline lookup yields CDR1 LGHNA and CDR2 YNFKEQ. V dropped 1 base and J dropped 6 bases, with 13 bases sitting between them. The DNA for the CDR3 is TGTGCCAGCAGCCAAGTCGGGACTGGATTCAATGAGCAGTTCTTC. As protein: CASSQVGTGFNEQFF.

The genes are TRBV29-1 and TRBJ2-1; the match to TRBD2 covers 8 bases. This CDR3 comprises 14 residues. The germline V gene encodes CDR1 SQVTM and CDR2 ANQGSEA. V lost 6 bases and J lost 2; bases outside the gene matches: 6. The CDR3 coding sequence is TGCAGCGTGACTAGACTAGCGCCCTACAATGAGCAGTTCTTC. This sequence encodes CSVTRLAPYNEQFF.

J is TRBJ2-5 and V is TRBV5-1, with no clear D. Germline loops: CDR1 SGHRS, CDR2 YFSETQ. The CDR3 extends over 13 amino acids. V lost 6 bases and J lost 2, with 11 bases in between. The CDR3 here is CASTFRSQETQYF. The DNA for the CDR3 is TGCGCCAGCACTTTTCGGTCACAAGAGACCCAGTACTTC.

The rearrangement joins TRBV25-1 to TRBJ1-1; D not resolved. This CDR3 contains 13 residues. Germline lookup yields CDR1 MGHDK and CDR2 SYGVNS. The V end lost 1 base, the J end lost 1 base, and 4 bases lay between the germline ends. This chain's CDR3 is CASSESRNTEAFF. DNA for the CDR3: TGTGCCAGCAGTGAATCACGGAACACTGAAGCTTTCTTT. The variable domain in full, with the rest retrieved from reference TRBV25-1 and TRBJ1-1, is EADIYQTPRYLVIGTGKKITLECSQTMGHDKMYWYQQDPGMELHLIHYSYGVNSTEKGDLSSESTVSRIRTEHFPLTLESARPSHTSQYLCASSESRNTEAFFGQGTRLTVV.

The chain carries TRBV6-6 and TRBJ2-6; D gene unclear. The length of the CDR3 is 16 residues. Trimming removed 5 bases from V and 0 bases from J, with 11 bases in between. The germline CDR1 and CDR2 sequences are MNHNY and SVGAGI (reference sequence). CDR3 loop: CASSIGLSSGANVLTF. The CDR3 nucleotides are TGTGCCAGCAGTATCGGTCTGAGCTCTGGGGCCAACGTCCTGACTTTC.

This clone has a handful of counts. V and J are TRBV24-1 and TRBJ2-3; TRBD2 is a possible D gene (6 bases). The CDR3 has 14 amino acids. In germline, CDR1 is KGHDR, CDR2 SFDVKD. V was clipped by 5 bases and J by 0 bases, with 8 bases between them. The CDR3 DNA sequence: TGTGCCACCAGTGGGGACTCGAGCACAGATACGCAGTATTTT. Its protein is CATSGDSSTDTQYF.

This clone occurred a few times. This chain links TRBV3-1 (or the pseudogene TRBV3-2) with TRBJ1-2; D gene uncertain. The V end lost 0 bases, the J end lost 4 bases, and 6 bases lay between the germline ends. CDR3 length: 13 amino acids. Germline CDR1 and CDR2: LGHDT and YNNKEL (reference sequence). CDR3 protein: CASSQERSYGYTF. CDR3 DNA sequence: TGTGCCAGCAGCCAAGAAAGAAGCTATGGCTACACCTTC.

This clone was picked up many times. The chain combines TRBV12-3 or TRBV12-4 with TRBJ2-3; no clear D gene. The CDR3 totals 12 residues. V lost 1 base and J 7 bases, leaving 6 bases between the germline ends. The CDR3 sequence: CASSLGVNTQYF. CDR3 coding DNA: TGTGCCAGCAGTTTAGGGGTTAATACGCAGTATTTT.

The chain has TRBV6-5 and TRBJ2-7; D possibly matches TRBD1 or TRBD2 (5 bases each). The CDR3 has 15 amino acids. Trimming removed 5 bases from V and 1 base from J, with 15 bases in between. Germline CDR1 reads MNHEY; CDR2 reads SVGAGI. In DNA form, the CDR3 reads TGTGCCAGCAGTCGACTACAGGCGTTGTCCTACGAGCAGTACTTC. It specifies CASSRLQALSYEQYF.

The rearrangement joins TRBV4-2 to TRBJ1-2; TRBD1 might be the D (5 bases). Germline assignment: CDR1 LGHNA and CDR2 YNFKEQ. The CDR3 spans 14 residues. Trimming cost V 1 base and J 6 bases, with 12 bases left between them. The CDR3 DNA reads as TGTGCCAGCAGCCAAGTCAGGGTCGGGGATGGCTACACCTTC. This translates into CASSQVRVGDGYTF.

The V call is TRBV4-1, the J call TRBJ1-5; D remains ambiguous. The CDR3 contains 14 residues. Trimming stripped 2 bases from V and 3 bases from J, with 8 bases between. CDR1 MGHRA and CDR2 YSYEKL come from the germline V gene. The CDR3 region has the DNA TGCGCCAGCAGCCAATTGGGTTACAATCAGCCCCAGCATTTT. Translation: CASSQLGYNQPQHF.

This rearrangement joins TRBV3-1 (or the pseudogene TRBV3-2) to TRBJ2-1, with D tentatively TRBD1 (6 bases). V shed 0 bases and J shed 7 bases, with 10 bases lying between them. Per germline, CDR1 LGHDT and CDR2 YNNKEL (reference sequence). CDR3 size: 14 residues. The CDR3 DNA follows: TGTGCCAGCAGCCAAGATTGGACAGTAAATGAGCAGTTCTTC. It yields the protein CASSQDWTVNEQFF.

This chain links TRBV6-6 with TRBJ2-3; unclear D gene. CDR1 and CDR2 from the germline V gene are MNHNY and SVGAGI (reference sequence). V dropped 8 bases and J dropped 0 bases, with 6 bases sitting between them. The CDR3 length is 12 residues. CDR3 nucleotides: TGTGCCAGCGTTGGGAGCACAGATACGCAGTATTTT. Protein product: CASVGSTDTQYF.

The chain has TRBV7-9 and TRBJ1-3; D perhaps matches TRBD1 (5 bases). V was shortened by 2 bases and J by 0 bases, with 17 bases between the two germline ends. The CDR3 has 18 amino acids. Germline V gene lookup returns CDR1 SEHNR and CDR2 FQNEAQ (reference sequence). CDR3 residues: CASSLSLTGRSSGNTIYF. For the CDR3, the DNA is TGTGCCAGCAGCTTATCTCTAACGGGACGGAGCTCTGGAAACACCATATATTTT.

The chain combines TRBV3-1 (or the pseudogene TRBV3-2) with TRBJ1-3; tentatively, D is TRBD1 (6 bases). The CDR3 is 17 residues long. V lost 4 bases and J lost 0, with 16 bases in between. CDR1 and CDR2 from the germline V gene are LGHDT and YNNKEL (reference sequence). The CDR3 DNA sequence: TGTGCCAGCAGCCTCTACCGGGACACCCCCTCTGGAAACACCATATATTTT. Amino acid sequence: CASSLYRDTPSGNTIYF.